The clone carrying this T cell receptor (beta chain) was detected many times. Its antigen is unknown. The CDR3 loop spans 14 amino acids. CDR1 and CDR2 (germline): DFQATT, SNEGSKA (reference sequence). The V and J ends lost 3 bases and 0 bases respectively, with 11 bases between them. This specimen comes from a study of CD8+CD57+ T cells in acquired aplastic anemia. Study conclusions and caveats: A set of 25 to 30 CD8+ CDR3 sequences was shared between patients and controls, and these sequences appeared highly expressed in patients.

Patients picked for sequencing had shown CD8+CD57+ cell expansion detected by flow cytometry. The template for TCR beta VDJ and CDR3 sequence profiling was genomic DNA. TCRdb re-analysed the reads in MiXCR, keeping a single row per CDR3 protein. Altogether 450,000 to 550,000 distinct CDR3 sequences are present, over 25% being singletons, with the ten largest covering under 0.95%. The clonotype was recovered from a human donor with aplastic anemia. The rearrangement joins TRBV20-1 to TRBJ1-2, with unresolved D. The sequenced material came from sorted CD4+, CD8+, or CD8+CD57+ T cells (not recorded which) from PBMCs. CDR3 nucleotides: TGCAGTGCTAGTACCCCAACTGCTAACTATGGCTACACCTTC. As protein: CSASTPTANYGYTF.